This T cell receptor beta chain was sequenced for a study of cytomegalovirus exposure and HLA in healthy donors. This CDR3 contains 14 residues. The germline CDR1 and CDR2 sequences are MDHEN and SYDVKM. Note on this clone: Relative to the germline gene, one junction end is altered; a read error may explain this.

PCR employed 60 Vbeta and 13 Jbeta primers. Method: immunoSEQ multiplex PCR; TCRdb's copy keeps in-frame clones and lacks some. Found here are around 200,000 clones, 79% of them singletons; the top ten hold approximately 2.4%. This receptor was taken from a woman aged 45-65 years in good health and CMV-seronegative. The sequenced sample was PBMCs. J is TRBJ1-2 and V is TRBV28; D gene unclear. The CDR3 sequence is CASSSRPARYAYTF. The DNA of the CDR3 is TGTGCCAGCAGTTCCCGCCCGGCCAGGTATGCCTACACCTTC.